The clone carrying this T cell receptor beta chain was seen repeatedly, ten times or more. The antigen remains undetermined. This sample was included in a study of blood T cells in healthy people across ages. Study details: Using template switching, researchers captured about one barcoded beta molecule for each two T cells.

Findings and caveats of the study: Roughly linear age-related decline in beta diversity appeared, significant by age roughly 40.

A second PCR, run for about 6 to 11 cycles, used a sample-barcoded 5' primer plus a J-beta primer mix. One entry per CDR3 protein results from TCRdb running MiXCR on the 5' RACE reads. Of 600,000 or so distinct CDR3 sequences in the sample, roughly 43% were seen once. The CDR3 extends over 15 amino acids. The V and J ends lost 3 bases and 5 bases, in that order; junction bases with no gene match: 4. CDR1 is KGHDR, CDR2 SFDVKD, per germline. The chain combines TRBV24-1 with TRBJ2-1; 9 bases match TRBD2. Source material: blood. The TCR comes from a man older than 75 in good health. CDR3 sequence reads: CATSDVAGENNEQFF. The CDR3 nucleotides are TGTGCCACCAGTGATGTAGCGGGGGAAAACAATGAGCAGTTCTTC.